This T cell receptor beta chain was sequenced in a study of blood T cells in healthy people across ages (dated by TCRdb to 2014 to 2015). Notes on the research overall: In model experiments, template switching captured about one uniquely barcoded TCR beta cDNA molecule for every two T cells. Four age groups were formed from the donors: young (average 16 years), middle-aged (approximately 42), aged (roughly 58) and long-lived (82). Using deep sequencing normalized with unique cDNA molecular identifiers, the study measured how TCR beta repertoire diversity changes with age. The study analyzed two additional independent replicas of 1 million unique cDNA reads from the same blood draw for two donors, one aged 18 to 30 and one aged 80 or older. To avoid experimental bias, donors of different ages were distributed randomly across sequencing lanes. Study-level results and caveats: Because profiling used bulk unsorted PBMCs, naive and antigen-experienced compartments could not be compared conclusively. The percentage of naive T cells measured by flow cytometry correlated strongly with observed TCR beta diversity. As age increased, observed TCR beta diversity per million T cells dropped in a roughly linear way, and a significant reduction was already evident by age 40. Total diversity estimates from one million sequenced T cells were considered lower bounds and underestimates. The long-lived group showed more naive CD4+ T cells, fewer expanded clones and increased TCR diversity than the aged group, suggesting age selection. Because donor CMV infection status was unknown, age-related changes in expanded clonotypes were potentially confounded.

Libraries came from 5' RACE. Sequencing instrument: Illumina HiSeq 2500. A second PCR of about 7 to 12 cycles was run with a J-beta primer mix and a sample-barcoded 5' primer. A unique molecular identifier was introduced onto each TCR beta cDNA molecule by a template-switch 5' adaptor carrying 12 random nucleotides. At least 2.5 million CDR3-containing paired-end reads were obtained from each sample. First-strand cDNA synthesis was performed from all RNA using the Mint cDNA synthesis kit, with priming by a TRBC-specific oligonucleotide. Following uracil-DNA glycosylase treatment, all cDNA underwent a first 18-cycle PCR with the universal primers M1SS and BC2_uni_R. The original pipeline was this. For normalization, 1 million high-quality reads, each with a distinct molecular identifier, were randomly selected from each sample. Reads sharing molecular identifiers were discarded rather than binned into consensus sequences. MiTCR, run with a Q25 quality threshold and the strictest error-elimination algorithm, handled CDR3 identification, clonotype clustering and error correction. A nonparametric unseen species model using Euler transformation provided a lower-bound estimate of total TCR beta diversity. TCRdb reprocessed the public reads (quality trimming at Q25 with fastp, clone calling with MiXCR) and kept in-frame beta chains. Rows with a matching CDR3 protein are joined into one entry that keeps the most common DNA and genes. The V and J calls were determined by TCRdb, not by the authors. Within this sample are about 900,000 distinct CDR3 sequences, with under 50% of them counted one time only. The ten largest account for 13% of the sample.

Donors were a few dozen systemically healthy Caucasian individuals from Russia aged roughly 6 to 100 years. Each donor gave ten milliliters of peripheral blood, collected into EDTA-treated Vacutainer tubes. PBMCs were isolated by Ficoll-Paque density-gradient centrifugation, with at least 6 million obtained per sample. Trizol reagent was used to extract total RNA from the PBMCs, yielding at least 5.5 micrograms per sample. The percentages of naive CD45RAhigh/CD27high T cells were determined by flow cytometry on a PBMC aliquot from every donor. This clonotype was found a few times. Its antigen remains unidentified. No quality values exist for individual bases; no much larger clone is one base distant. The CDR3, cysteine through phenylalanine, is 17 amino acids long. Only the CDR3 part of the read is kept: 51 bases, read in frame from the first base. V and J are truncated by 0 bases and 4 bases respectively, leaving an intervening sequence of 16 bases. From the germline V gene, CDR1 is MDHEN and CDR2 is SYDVKM.

The chain is encoded by TRBV28 joined to TRBJ2-1; 7 matching bases give a weak D call of TRBD2. The receptor was derived from a man younger than 45 in good health. Sequenced material: blood. The CDR3 reads as follows: CASSLWTSGTQYNEQFF. DNA sequence: TGTGCCAGCAGTTTATGGACCAGCGGGACACAGTACAATGAGCAGTTCTTC. Supplemented by the reference TRBV28 and TRBJ2-1 proteins around the CDR3, the complete variable domain is DVKVTQSSRYLVKRTGEKVFLECVQDMDHENMFWYRQDPGLGLRLIYFSYDVKMKEKGDIPEGYSVSREKKERFSLILESASTNQTSMYLCASSLWTSGTQYNEQFFGPGTRLTVL.